The rows below give T cell receptor beta chains drawn from one sample of a study of T cell repertoires in cytomegalovirus infection. MiXCR, run by TCRdb on the reads, gives a single entry per CDR3 protein. The table shows over 250,000 distinct CDR3 sequences, with 20% to 30% occurring only once. Sequencing input: PBMCs. These receptors all come from a human donor in good health (CMV status not recorded). Some clones in this sample may be carry-over from other donors' samples. Each CDR3 is given with its conserved first and last residue.

v_call	j_call	cdr3_aa
TRBV28	TRBJ1-5	CASSLRAGTLNQPQHF
TRBV7-2	TRBJ2-1	CASSFDGTRSYEQFF
TRBV2	TRBJ1-2	CASSERRGYTF
TRBV28	TRBJ2-1	CASSLWTASGGNEQFF
TRBV5-1	TRBJ1-1	CASSETGGNTEAFF
TRBV20-1	TRBJ2-3	CSAVPSTDTQYF
TRBV6-1	TRBJ2-7	CASSRLPGMGLSYEQYF
TRBV5-1	TRBJ1-2	CASQRDDIYGYTF
TRBV2	TRBJ1-3	CASRSSGNTIYF
TRBV6-1	TRBJ2-7	CASSGGVEQYF
TRBV19	TRBJ2-2	CASSNRNSPTNTGELFF
TRBV12-3/TRBV12-4	TRBJ2-3	CASSPRTSGTATDTQYF
TRBV7-9	TRBJ2-2	CAGETGELFF
TRBV5-1	TRBJ2-5	CASSLAGQYQETQYF
TRBV12-3/TRBV12-4	TRBJ2-5	CASSLLASETQYF
TRBV12-3/TRBV12-4	TRBJ2-1	CASSQSTGGDEQFF
TRBV3-1	TRBJ2-7	CASSPTGGAKSSYEQYF
TRBV11-2	TRBJ1-1	CASSLERATEAFF
TRBV6-5	TRBJ1-4	CASSQPATNEKLFF
TRBV29-1	TRBJ2-2	CSAITFGGGNTGELFF
TRBV7-2	TRBJ2-5	CASSLDRTSGERETQYF
TRBV7-9	TRBJ1-2	CASSSQKIGGYTF
TRBV7-8	TRBJ2-2	CASSLVGTASGELFF
TRBV11-2	TRBJ2-1	CASSSGLAVYNEQFF
TRBV4-3	TRBJ1-1	CASSQRHGGQKNTEAFF
TRBV28	TRBJ2-5	CASREAGGGETQYF
TRBV7-4	TRBJ1-5	CASSHRTGQGDSNQPQHF
TRBV5-1	TRBJ2-7	CASSLKESYEQYF
TRBV28	TRBJ2-2	CASSRGGWNTGELFF
TRBV9	TRBJ2-2	CASSVMGSGSSTGELFF
TRBV24-1	TRBJ2-3	CATSDYDTQYF
TRBV11-2	TRBJ2-2	CASTDVFGVRAHGELFF